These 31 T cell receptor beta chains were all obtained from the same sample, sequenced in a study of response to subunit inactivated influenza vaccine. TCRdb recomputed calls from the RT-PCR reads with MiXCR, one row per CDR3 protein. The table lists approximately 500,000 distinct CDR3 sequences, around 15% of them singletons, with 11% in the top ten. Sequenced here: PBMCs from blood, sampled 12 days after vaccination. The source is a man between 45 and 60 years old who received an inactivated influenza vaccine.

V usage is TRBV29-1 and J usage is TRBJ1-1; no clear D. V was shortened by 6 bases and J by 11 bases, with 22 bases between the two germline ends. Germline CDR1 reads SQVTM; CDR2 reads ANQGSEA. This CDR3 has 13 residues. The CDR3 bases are TGCAGCGTCCCCCATCCCCCCGACAAGTCGGCTTTCTTT. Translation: CSVPHPPDKSAFF.

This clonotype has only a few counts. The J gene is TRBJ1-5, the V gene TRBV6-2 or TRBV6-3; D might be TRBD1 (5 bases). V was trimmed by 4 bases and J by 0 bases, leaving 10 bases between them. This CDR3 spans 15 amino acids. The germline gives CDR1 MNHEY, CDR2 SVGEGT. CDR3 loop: CASSWGILSNQPQHF. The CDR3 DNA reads TGTGCCAGCAGTTGGGGCATCCTTAGCAATCAGCCCCAGCATTTT.

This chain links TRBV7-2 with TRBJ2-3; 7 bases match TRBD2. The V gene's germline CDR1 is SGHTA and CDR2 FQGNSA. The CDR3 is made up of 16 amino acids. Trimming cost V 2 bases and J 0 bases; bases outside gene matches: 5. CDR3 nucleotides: TGTGCCAGCAGCTTAAACCCCGGGGGGAGCACAGATACGCAGTATTTT. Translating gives CASSLNPGGSTDTQYF.

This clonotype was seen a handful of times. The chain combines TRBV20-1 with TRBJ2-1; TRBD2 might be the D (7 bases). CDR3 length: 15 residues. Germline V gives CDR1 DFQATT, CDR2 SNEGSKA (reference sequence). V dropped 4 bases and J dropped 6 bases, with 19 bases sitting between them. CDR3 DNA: TGCAGTGCTAAGGGGGGGACCCCGGTGGCCAATGAGCAGTTCTTC. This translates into CSAKGGTPVANEQFF.

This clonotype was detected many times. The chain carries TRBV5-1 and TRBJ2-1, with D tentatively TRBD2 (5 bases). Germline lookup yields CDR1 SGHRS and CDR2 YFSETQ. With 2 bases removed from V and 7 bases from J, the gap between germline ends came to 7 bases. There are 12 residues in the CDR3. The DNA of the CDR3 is TGCGCCAGCAGCTTTACGGGAAATGAGCAGTTCTTC. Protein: CASSFTGNEQFF.

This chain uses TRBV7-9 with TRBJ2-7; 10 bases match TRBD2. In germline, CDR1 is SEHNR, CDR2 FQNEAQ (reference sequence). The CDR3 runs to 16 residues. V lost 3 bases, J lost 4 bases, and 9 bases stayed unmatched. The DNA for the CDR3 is TGTGCCAGCAGCTTTGGGCTAGCGGGGGAGTGGTACGAGCAGTACTTC. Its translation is CASSFGLAGEWYEQYF.

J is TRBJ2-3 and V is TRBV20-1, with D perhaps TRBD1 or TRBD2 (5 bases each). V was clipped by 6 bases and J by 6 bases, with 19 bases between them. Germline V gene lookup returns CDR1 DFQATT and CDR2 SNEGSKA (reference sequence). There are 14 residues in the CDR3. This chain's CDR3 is CSATGTQSDDTQYF. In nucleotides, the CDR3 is TGCAGTGCGACCGGGACCCAGAGTGACGATACGCAGTATTTT.

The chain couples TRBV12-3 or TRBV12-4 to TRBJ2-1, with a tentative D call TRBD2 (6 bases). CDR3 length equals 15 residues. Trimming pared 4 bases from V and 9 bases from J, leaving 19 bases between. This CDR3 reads CASSSSRGRGGEQFF. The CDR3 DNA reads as TGTGCCAGCAGTTCTTCCCGAGGTAGGGGAGGTGAGCAGTTCTTC.

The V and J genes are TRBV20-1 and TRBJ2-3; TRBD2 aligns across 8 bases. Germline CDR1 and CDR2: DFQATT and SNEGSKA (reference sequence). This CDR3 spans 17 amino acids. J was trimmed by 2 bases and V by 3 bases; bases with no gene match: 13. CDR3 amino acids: CSARRRTSMPLTDTQYF. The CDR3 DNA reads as TGCAGTGCTAGGCGACGGACTAGCATGCCCCTCACAGATACGCAGTATTTT.

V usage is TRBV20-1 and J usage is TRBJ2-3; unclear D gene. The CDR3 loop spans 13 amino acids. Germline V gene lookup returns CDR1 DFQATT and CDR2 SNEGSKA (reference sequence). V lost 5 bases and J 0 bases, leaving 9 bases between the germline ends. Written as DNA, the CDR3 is TGCAGTGCTGGAAAGCCAAGCACAGATACGCAGTATTTT. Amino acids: CSAGKPSTDTQYF.

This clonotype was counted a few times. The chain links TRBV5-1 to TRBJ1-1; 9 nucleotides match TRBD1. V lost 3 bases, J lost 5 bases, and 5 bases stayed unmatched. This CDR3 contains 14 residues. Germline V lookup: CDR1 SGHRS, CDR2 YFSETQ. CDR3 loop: CASSSQDRGTEAFF. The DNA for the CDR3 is TGCGCCAGCAGCTCCCAGGACAGGGGAACTGAAGCTTTCTTT.

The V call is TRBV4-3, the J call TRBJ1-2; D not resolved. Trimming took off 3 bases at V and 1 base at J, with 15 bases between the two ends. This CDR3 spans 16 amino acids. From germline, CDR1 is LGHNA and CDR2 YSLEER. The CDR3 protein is CASSQEAKTINYGYTF. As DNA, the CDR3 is TGCGCCAGCAGCCAGGAAGCCAAGACGATTAACTATGGCTACACCTTC.

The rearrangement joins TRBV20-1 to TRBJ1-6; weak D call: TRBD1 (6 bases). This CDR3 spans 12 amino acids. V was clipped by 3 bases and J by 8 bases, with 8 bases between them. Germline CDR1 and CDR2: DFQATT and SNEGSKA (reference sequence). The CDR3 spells CSASYRDSPLHF. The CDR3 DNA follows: TGCAGTGCTAGTTACAGGGATTCACCCCTCCACTTT.

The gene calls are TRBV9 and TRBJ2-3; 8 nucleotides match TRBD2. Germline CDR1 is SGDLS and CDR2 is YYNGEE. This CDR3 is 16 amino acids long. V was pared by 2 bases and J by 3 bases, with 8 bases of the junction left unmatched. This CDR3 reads CASSVDGGAGTDTQYF. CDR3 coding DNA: TGTGCCAGCAGCGTTGACGGGGGGGCCGGGACAGATACGCAGTATTTT.

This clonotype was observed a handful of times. CDR3 nucleotides: TGTGCCAGCAGCCAGGCGCTAGCGGCTAGCACAGATACGCAGTATTTT. Its translation: CASSQALAASTDTQYF. The V and J genes are TRBV3-1 and TRBJ2-3; 7 bases agree with TRBD2. CDR1 is LGHDT and CDR2 is YNNKEL in the germline V gene (reference sequence). The CDR3 totals 16 residues. V dropped 3 bases and J dropped 0; count of bases not matched to a gene: 6.

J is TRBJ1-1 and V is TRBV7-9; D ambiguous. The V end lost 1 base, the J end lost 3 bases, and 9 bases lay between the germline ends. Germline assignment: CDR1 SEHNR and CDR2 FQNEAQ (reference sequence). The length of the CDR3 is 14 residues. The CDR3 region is CASSLGVEDTEAFF. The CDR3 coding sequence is TGTGCCAGCAGCTTAGGGGTGGAGGACACTGAAGCTTTCTTT.

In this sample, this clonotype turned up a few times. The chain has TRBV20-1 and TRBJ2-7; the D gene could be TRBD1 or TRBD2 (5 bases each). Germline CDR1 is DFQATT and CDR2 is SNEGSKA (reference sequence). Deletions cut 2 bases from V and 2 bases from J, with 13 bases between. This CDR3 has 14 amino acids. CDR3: CSARPGTSAYEQYF. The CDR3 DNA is TGCAGTGCTAGACCTGGGACCTCCGCCTACGAGCAGTACTTC.

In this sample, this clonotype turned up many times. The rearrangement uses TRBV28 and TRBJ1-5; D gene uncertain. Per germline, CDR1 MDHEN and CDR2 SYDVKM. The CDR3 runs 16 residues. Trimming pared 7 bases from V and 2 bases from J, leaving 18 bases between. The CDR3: CASTLDPYSGNQPQHF. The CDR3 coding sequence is TGTGCCAGCACCTTGGACCCATATAGTGGCAATCAGCCCCAGCATTTT. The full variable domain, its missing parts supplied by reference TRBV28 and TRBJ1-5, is DVKVTQSSRYLVKRTGEKVFLECVQDMDHENMFWYRQDPGLGLRLIYFSYDVKMKEKGDIPEGYSVSREKKERFSLILESASTNQTSMYLCASTLDPYSGNQPQHFGDGTRLSIL.

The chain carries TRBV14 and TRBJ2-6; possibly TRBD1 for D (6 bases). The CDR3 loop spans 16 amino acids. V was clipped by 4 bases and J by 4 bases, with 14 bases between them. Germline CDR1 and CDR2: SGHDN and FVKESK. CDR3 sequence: CASSPLAGAGANVLTF. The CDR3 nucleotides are TGTGCCAGCAGCCCCTTGGCAGGGGCAGGGGCCAACGTCCTGACTTTC.

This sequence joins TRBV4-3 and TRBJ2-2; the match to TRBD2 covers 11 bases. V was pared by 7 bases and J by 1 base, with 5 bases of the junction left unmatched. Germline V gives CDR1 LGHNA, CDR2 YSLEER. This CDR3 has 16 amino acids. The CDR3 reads CASKMGTSGNTGELFF. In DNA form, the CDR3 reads TGCGCCAGCAAAATGGGGACTAGCGGGAACACCGGGGAGCTGTTTTTT.

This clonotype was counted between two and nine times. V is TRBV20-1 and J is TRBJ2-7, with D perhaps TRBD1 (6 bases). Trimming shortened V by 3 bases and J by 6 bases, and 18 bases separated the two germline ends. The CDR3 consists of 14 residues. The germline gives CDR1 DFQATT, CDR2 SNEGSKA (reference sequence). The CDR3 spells CSASPQGLLREQYF. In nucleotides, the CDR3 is TGCAGTGCTAGCCCTCAGGGGCTGTTGCGCGAGCAGTACTTC.

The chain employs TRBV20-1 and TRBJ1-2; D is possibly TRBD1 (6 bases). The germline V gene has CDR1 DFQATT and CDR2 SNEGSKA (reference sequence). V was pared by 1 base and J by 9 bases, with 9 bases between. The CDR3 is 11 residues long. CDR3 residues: CSARGDTSYTF. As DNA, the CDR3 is TGCAGTGCTAGAGGGGACACCAGCTACACCTTC.

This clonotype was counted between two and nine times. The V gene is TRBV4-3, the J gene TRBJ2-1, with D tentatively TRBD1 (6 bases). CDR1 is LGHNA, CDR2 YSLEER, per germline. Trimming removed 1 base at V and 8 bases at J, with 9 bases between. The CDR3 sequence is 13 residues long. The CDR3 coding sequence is TGCGCCAGCAGCCAAGCGACAGGCTATGAGCAGTTCTTC. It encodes CASSQATGYEQFF.

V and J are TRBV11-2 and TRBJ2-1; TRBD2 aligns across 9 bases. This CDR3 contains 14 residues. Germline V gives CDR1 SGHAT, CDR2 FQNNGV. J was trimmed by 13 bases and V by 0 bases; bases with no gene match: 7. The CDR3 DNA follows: TGTGCCAGCAGCTTAGATAGAAGTGGGACTAGCCAGTTCTTC. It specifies CASSLDRSGTSQFF.

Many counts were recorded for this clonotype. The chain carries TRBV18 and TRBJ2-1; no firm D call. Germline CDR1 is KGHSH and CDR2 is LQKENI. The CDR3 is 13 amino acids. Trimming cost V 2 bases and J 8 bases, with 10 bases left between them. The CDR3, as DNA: TGTGCCAGCTCACCAGTCACTCCCTATGAGCAGTTCTTC. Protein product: CASSPVTPYEQFF.

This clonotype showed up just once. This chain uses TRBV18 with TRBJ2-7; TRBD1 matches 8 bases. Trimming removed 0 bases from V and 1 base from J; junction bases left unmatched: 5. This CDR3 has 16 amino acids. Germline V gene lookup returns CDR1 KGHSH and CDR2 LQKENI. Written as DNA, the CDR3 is TGTGCCAGCTCACCACCCAGGGGGCAAGGGTCCTACGAGCAGTACTTC. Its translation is CASSPPRGQGSYEQYF.

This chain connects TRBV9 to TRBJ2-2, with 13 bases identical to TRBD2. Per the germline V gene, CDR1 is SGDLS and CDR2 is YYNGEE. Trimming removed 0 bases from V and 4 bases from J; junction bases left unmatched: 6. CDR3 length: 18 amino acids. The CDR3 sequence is CASSVGTSGSYFTGELFF. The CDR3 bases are TGTGCCAGCAGCGTAGGGACTAGCGGGAGCTATTTCACCGGGGAGCTGTTTTTT.

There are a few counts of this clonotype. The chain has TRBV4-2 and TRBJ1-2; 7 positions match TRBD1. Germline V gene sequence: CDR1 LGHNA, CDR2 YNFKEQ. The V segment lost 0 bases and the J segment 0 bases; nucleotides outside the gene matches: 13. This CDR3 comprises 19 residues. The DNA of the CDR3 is TGTGCCAGCAGCCAAGATCTATACGCTCGGCAGGGGGCTAACTATGGCTACACCTTC. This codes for CASSQDLYARQGANYGYTF.

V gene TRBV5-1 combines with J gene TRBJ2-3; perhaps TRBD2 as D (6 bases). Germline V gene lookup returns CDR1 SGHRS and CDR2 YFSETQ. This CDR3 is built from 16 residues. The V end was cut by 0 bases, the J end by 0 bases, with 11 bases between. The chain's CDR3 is CASSLATRGSTDTQYF. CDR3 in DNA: TGCGCCAGCAGCTTGGCGACGCGGGGCAGCACAGATACGCAGTATTTT.

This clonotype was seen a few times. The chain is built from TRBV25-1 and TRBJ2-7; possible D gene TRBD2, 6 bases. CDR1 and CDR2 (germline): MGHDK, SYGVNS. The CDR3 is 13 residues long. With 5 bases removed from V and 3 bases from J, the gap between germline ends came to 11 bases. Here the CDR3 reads CASSSGGLYEQYF. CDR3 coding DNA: TGTGCCAGCAGTTCCGGGGGACTCTACGAGCAGTACTTC.

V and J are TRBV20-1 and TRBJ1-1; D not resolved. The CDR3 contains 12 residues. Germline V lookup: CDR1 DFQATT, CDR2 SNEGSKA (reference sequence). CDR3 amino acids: CIGGRPNTEAFF. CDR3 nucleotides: TGCATCGGCGGGCGCCCGAACACTGAAGCTTTCTTT.